This T cell receptor beta chain was profiled in a study of T-cell memory formation after mild COVID-19. The wider study: TCR clusters showed largely donor specificity.

General study results and limits: Cross-reactive memory seemingly joined, as some responding clones were found in pre-infection memory. Day 15 to 85 contracting clones showed balanced CD4/CD8; day 15 to 37 expanders favored CD4+.

Barcoded TCR alpha and TCR beta cDNA libraries with UMIs came from 5'RACE using constant-segment primers. One entry per CDR3 protein results from TCRdb running MiXCR on the 5' RACE reads. The data hold under 450,000 distinct CDR3 sequences, with 20% to 25% observed a single time. The CDR3 has 13 residues. Germline CDR1 is DFQATT and CDR2 is SNEGSKA (reference sequence). Germline trimming cut 6 bases from V and 2 bases from J; bases unmatched to any gene: 4. This clonotype was picked up a small number of times. The antigen is unknown. The origin of this receptor is a young man who had mild COVID-19 (a few samples of this study predate the infection). Cell type and time point are not known. The rearrangement uses TRBV20-1 and TRBJ1-3; 7 bases are shared with TRBD1. Sequencing input: PBMCs or a T cell subset sorted from them (not recorded which). The CDR3, as DNA: TGCAGTGCCCCAACAGGGGCTGGAAACACCATATATTTT. This translates into CSAPTGAGNTIYF.